These 25 T cell receptor beta chains came from one sample sequenced in a study of blood T cells in healthy people across ages. Together with a sample-barcoded 5' primer, a J-beta primer mix was included in a second PCR lasting about 6 to 11 cycles. In TCRdb, the 5' RACE reads were re-called with MiXCR into one record per CDR3 protein. The repertoire holds over a million distinct CDR3 sequences, 45% to 70% seen once, with about 6.3% in the top ten. Sequencing input: blood. These receptors all stem from a man aged 18 to 30 in good health.

The chain carries TRBV5-6 and TRBJ1-6; 9 bases are shared with TRBD1. The V gene end was trimmed by 6 bases and the J gene end by 1 base; junction bases not matched to a gene: 8. CDR1 is SGHDT, CDR2 YYEEEE, per germline. The CDR3 loop spans 17 amino acids. The CDR3 DNA sequence: TGTGCCAGCACCACCACAGGGGGCAGTTCCTATAATTCACCCCTCCACTTT. Translated: CASTTTGGSSYNSPLHF.

This clonotype was counted only a few times. The chain combines TRBV7-9 with TRBJ2-1, with 12 bases lining up with TRBD2. The ends lost 3 bases at V and 6 bases at J; junction bases unmatched: 3. CDR1 and CDR2 from the germline V gene are SEHNR and FQNEAQ (reference sequence). The CDR3 contains 15 residues. This chain's CDR3 is CASSLLAGGVNEQFF. The CDR3 coding sequence is TGTGCCAGCAGCTTGCTAGCGGGGGGGGTCAATGAGCAGTTCTTC.

In this sample, this clonotype turned up a few times. The V call is TRBV25-1, the J call TRBJ2-3, with 7 bases matching TRBD1. Germline CDR1 is MGHDK and CDR2 is SYGVNS. After removal of 3 bases from V and 2 bases from J, the junction contained 8 bases not matched to a gene. The CDR3 runs to 16 residues. The CDR3 DNA sequence: TGTGCCAGCAGTGAGGCGCCGGGACAGCCCACAGATACGCAGTATTTT. It codes for CASSEAPGQPTDTQYF. Complete variable domain (other parts from reference TRBV25-1 and TRBJ2-3): EADIYQTPRYLVIGTGKKITLECSQTMGHDKMYWYQQDPGMELHLIHYSYGVNSTEKGDLSSESTVSRIRTEHFPLTLESARPSHTSQYLCASSEAPGQPTDTQYFGPGTRLTVL.

V gene TRBV6-6 combines with J gene TRBJ1-2, with D hard to call. Trimming took 2 bases from V and 5 from J, leaving 9 bases between them. The CDR3 has 13 amino acids. Germline CDR1 and CDR2: MNHNY and SVGAGI (reference sequence). The CDR3 region is CASSYPLFYGYTF. The CDR3 DNA follows: TGTGCCAGCAGTTACCCCTTGTTTTATGGCTACACCTTC.

This clonotype was seen more than once but under ten times. The chain employs TRBV7-6 and TRBJ1-6; TRBD1 aligns across 7 bases. Germline CDR1 reads SGHVS; CDR2 reads FNYEAQ. After removal of 5 bases from V and 7 bases from J, the junction contained 14 bases not matched to a gene. This CDR3 is built from 17 residues. The CDR3 here is CASSNLAAGTANSPLHF. The CDR3 DNA is TGTGCCAGCAGCAATCTAGCGGCCGGGACAGCCAATTCACCCCTCCACTTT.

V is TRBV15 and J is TRBJ1-4; a weak D match, TRBD1 (6 bases). V was trimmed by 6 bases and J by 6 bases, leaving 14 bases between them. The CDR3 is made up of 14 amino acids. CDR1 and CDR2 from the germline V gene are LNHNV and YYDKDF (reference sequence). The CDR3 reads CATSRRRQDEKLFF. The DNA of the CDR3 is TGTGCCACCAGTAGACGGAGACAGGATGAAAAACTGTTTTTT.

This clonotype came up a few times. This chain uses TRBV4-1 with TRBJ2-7; TRBD2 aligns across 7 bases. The CDR3 consists of 17 residues. V gave up 0 bases and J gave up 0 bases; unmatched junction bases: 8. Per the germline V gene, CDR1 is MGHRA and CDR2 is YSYEKL. The CDR3 here is CASSQEGPLATSYEQYF. CDR3 DNA sequence: TGCGCCAGCAGCCAAGAGGGGCCACTAGCGACCTCCTACGAGCAGTACTTC.

The chain links TRBV25-1 to TRBJ2-3; D uncertain. There are 12 residues in the CDR3. Trimming pared 7 bases from V and 1 base from J, leaving 6 bases between. The germline V gene encodes CDR1 MGHDK and CDR2 SYGVNS. CDR3 bases: TGTGCCAGCAACAAGGGCACAGATACGCAGTATTTT. Translated: CASNKGTDTQYF.

The V and J genes are TRBV12-3 or TRBV12-4 and TRBJ2-6; possibly TRBD1 or TRBD2 for D (6 bases each). The V end was cut by 3 bases, the J end by 1 base, with 10 bases between. The CDR3 is 16 amino acids. CDR3 DNA: TGTGCCAGCAGTTTGGGGGGCGCTTCTGGGGCCAACGTCCTGACTTTC. Its translation: CASSLGGASGANVLTF.

The sample holds one count of this clonotype. The genes are TRBV6-1 and TRBJ1-5; D is uncertain. The germline V gene encodes CDR1 MNHNS and CDR2 SASEGT. The length of the CDR3 is 15 residues. The V end lost 2 bases, the J end lost 4 bases, and 12 bases lay between the germline ends. The CDR3 protein is CASSEWEGMNQPQHF. The CDR3 nucleotides read TGTGCCAGCAGTGAATGGGAGGGAATGAATCAGCCCCAGCATTTT.

Ten or more counts support this clonotype. The genes are TRBV7-2 and TRBJ2-5; D uncertain. Trimming pared 2 bases from V and 2 bases from J, leaving 9 bases between. Germline loops: CDR1 SGHTA, CDR2 FQGNSA. CDR3 length: 14 residues. This CDR3 is CASSLSPGQETQYF. As DNA, the CDR3 is TGTGCCAGCAGCTTAAGTCCAGGACAAGAGACCCAGTACTTC.

The rearrangement links TRBV4-2 to TRBJ2-5; D is unclear. This CDR3 comprises 11 residues. Germline V gives CDR1 LGHNA, CDR2 YNFKEQ. Trimming removed 0 bases from V and 11 bases from J, with 7 bases in between. The CDR3 nucleotides are TGTGCCAGCAGCCAAGAGACTCAGCAGTACTTC. This gives the protein CASSQETQQYF.

The chain combines TRBV15 with TRBJ2-7, with a weak D call TRBD2 (5 bases). Germline CDR1 is LNHNV and CDR2 is YYDKDF (reference sequence). This CDR3 is 13 amino acids long. Trimming pared 5 bases from V and 5 bases from J, leaving 13 bases between. The CDR3 region has the DNA TGTGCCACCAGCCCGATATGGGAGAACGAGCAGTACTTC. It yields the protein CATSPIWENEQYF.

V usage is TRBV4-1 and J usage is TRBJ2-3; TRBD2 aligns across 10 bases. This CDR3 has 16 amino acids. CDR1 is MGHRA and CDR2 is YSYEKL in the germline V gene. V lost 0 bases and J lost 2; bases outside the gene matches: 2. CDR3 sequence: CASSQEAGGNTDTQYF. The DNA for the CDR3 is TGCGCCAGCAGCCAAGAAGCGGGAGGGAACACAGATACGCAGTATTTT.

V is TRBV27 and J is TRBJ2-3, with 9 positions matching TRBD2. Germline CDR1 is MNHEY and CDR2 is SMNVEV (reference sequence). This CDR3 is built from 14 residues. The V segment lost 8 bases and the J segment 4 bases; nucleotides outside the gene matches: 7. In DNA form, the CDR3 reads TGTGCCAGCGGGAAGGGACTAGCCCCAGATACGCAGTATTTT. Translating it yields CASGKGLAPDTQYF.

The chain combines TRBV4-2 with TRBJ2-7; TRBD2 might be the D (6 bases). CDR1 is LGHNA and CDR2 is YNFKEQ in the germline V gene. This CDR3 region has 14 residues. V shed 4 bases and J shed 2 bases, with 12 bases lying between them. The CDR3 DNA sequence: TGTGCCAGCAGCCGGAGGGACCAGGCCTACGAGCAGTACTTC. Protein product: CASSRRDQAYEQYF.

This rearrangement joins TRBV6-1 to TRBJ1-2; 7 bases map to TRBD1. V was clipped by 7 bases and J by 6 bases; unmatched bases: 17. The CDR3 covers 16 residues. CDR1 and CDR2 from the germline V gene are MNHNS and SASEGT. The CDR3 is CASTWTSGGAWNGYTF. DNA of the CDR3: TGTGCCAGCACCTGGACTTCAGGGGGGGCATGGAATGGCTACACCTTC.

The chain links TRBV4-2 to TRBJ2-3; D gene unclear. Deletions cut 0 bases from V and 0 bases from J, with 10 bases between. The CDR3 runs 16 residues. Germline V gene lookup returns CDR1 LGHNA and CDR2 YNFKEQ. Here the CDR3 reads CASSQDYTLSTDTQYF. As DNA, the CDR3 is TGTGCCAGCAGCCAAGATTATACACTTAGCACAGATACGCAGTATTTT.

This chain uses TRBV29-1 with TRBJ2-1; D uncertain. The CDR3 runs to 15 residues. Germline-derived CDR1 and CDR2 are SQVTM and ANQGSEA. Trimming cost V 0 bases and J 1 base, with 10 bases left between them. CDR3 residues: CSVEDERKSYNEQFF. The DNA for the CDR3 is TGCAGCGTTGAAGATGAGAGGAAGTCCTACAATGAGCAGTTCTTC.

The chain has TRBV5-1 and TRBJ2-7; tentative D call: TRBD1 (6 bases). Germline V gene sequence: CDR1 SGHRS, CDR2 YFSETQ. V gave up 3 bases and J gave up 6 bases, with 19 bases separating them. There are 15 residues in the CDR3. CDR3 loop: CASSSPGQTFSEQYF. In DNA, the CDR3 is TGCGCCAGCAGCTCGCCGGGACAAACGTTCAGCGAGCAGTACTTC.

The chain uses TRBV6-5 and TRBJ2-3, with D hard to call. From germline, CDR1 is MNHEY and CDR2 SVGAGI. V was trimmed by 7 bases and J by 4 bases, leaving 15 bases between them. This CDR3 has 14 residues. The DNA for the CDR3 is TGTGCCAGCAATTCACGTCCCCGGGCAGATACGCAGTATTTT. Residues: CASNSRPRADTQYF.

The chain is built from TRBV2 and TRBJ1-6; 7 nucleotides line up with TRBD1. Germline loops: CDR1 SNHLY, CDR2 FYNNEI. The CDR3 has 14 residues. V trimming: 3 bases; J trimming: 15 bases; junction bases outside the gene matches: 11. CDR3 loop: CASSEGTGDRLLHF. In DNA form, the CDR3 reads TGTGCCAGCAGTGAGGGCACAGGGGATCGACTCCTCCACTTT.

This clonotype was seen only a few times. The V call is TRBV12-3 or TRBV12-4, the J call TRBJ2-3; tentatively, D is TRBD1 (6 bases). The CDR3 extends over 15 amino acids. V lost 5 bases and J 1 base, leaving 13 bases between the germline ends. In DNA form, the CDR3 reads TGTGCCAGCAGTGACGTGGGGGCGGGCACAGATACGCAGTATTTT. Translation gives CASSDVGAGTDTQYF.

The chain uses TRBV29-1 and TRBJ2-7; the D is unclear. CDR3 size: 11 residues. V lost 2 bases and J lost 2, with 4 bases in between. Germline values: CDR1 SQVTM, CDR2 ANQGSEA. CDR3 residues: CSVEITYEQYF. Written as DNA, the CDR3 is TGCAGCGTTGAAATAACCTACGAGCAGTACTTC.

The chain links TRBV21-1 to TRBJ2-4; TRBD1 reflects the table's D call only, with no check against the DNA. The end of the DNA aligns better with TRBJ2-7, so the J call may be wrong. TRBV21-1 is classified as a pseudogene. CDR3 length equals 12 residues. CDR3 sequence (DNA): TGTGCCAGCAGCGGGGCTCCACACGAGCAGTACTTC. Protein: CASSGAPHEQYF.